This T cell receptor beta chain was recovered during a study of T cell responses to AZD1222 COVID-19 vaccine. This clone was picked up one time. Its antigen is as yet unknown. Study-level findings and limits: Only 5 or 6 AZD1222 recipients were seropositive at baseline.

Here immunoSEQ multiplex PCR was the method, and the copy in TCRdb shows in-frame clones only, minus some. There are 85,000 to 130,000 clones in the sample; approximately 90% occur only once, and roughly 3% lies in the top ten. The CDR3 loop spans 16 amino acids. V lost 4 bases and J lost 4; bases outside the gene matches: 13. Germline V gene lookup returns CDR1 SGDLS and CDR2 YYNGEE. The sequenced sample was peripheral blood, obtained on day 0 of AZD1222 vaccination. This clonotype was obtained from an adult in good health. This chain connects TRBV9 to TRBJ1-2, with 7 bases fitting TRBD1. The CDR3 loop reads CASSPLTGTVIYGYTF. DNA of the CDR3: TGTGCCAGCAGCCCCCTTACCGGGACAGTAATCTATGGCTACACCTTC.